These 13 T cell receptor beta chains were all obtained from the same sample, sequenced in a study of blood T cells in healthy people across ages (dated by TCRdb to the mid-2010s). The receptor library was made with 5' RACE. Sequencing relied on an Illumina HiSeq 2500. A second PCR of roughly 6 to 11 cycles was performed with a sample-barcoded 5' primer and a J-beta primer mix. TCRdb handled the public reads itself, with Q25 trimming in fastp and clone calling in MiXCR, and kept productive beta chains. Merged by CDR3 protein, the rows form single entries marked with the most common genes and DNA. The sample contains more than 1.4 million distinct CDR3 sequences, around 42% of them found a single time. The biggest ten clones account for 7.9% of the sample. What was sequenced was blood. These receptors were taken from a young woman in good health.

This clonotype has just a few counts. The chain has TRBV20-1 and TRBJ2-6, with D possibly being TRBD2 (5 bases). Germline assignment: CDR1 DFQATT and CDR2 SNEGSKA (reference sequence). CDR3 length: 14 residues. V lost 3 bases and J 2 bases, leaving 8 bases between the germline ends. The CDR3 nucleotides are TGCAGTGCTAGGGCCGGGGCTGGGGCCAACGTCCTGACTTTC. It yields the protein CSARAGAGANVLTF.

A word on this clonotype: Compared with germline, one end of the junction differs, possibly owing to a read error. The V call is TRBV5-1, the J call TRBJ2-1; D might be TRBD2 (6 bases). Germline V gene sequence: CDR1 SGHRS, CDR2 YFSETQ. The CDR3 runs 16 residues. The CDR3 DNA sequence: TGCGCCAGCAGCTTGGTGGGCGGGGAAAACTACAATGAGCGGTTCTTC. Its protein is CASSLVGGENYNERFF. The full variable domain, rest sourced from reference TRBV5-1 and TRBJ2-1, is KAGVTQTPRYLIKTRGQQVTLSCSPISGHRSVSWYQQTPGQGLQFLFEYFSETQRNKGNFPGRFSGRQFSNSRSEMNVSTLELGDSALYLCASSLVGGENYNERFFGPGTRLTVL.

Remarks on this clonotype: The germline gene is not matched at one end of the junction; a read error may be the cause. The rearrangement uses TRBV4-2 and TRBJ2-7; no reliable D call. Germline CDR1 LGHNA, CDR2 YNFKEQ. The length of the CDR3 is 14 residues. Written as DNA, the CDR3 is TGTGCCAGCAGCCAAGATGGACCAGCCTACGAGCGGTACTTC. Its translation: CASSQDGPAYERYF.

This clonotype was counted ten times or more. The V gene is TRBV20-1, the J gene TRBJ2-3; 9 nucleotides agree with TRBD1. Losses at the gene ends were 5 bases for V and 1 base for J; bases not matched to a gene: 1. From germline, CDR1 is DFQATT and CDR2 SNEGSKA (reference sequence). The CDR3 covers 13 residues. The CDR3 DNA reads as TGCAGTGCTGGGGACAGGGGCACAGATACGCAGTATTTT. It encodes CSAGDRGTDTQYF.

The table lists this clonotype with a few counts. This sequence joins TRBV7-2 and TRBJ2-3; 11 positions match TRBD2. V lost 5 bases and J lost 1; bases outside the gene matches: 8. The CDR3 sequence is 17 residues long. CDR1 and CDR2 from the germline V gene are SGHTA and FQGNSA. The CDR3 reads CASSTRVAGGGTDTQYF. CDR3 coding DNA: TGTGCCAGCAGCACACGAGTAGCGGGAGGGGGCACAGATACGCAGTATTTT.

Regarding this clonotype: This could be a read error, since a much larger clone is one nucleotide away. This chain uses TRBV10-3 with TRBJ2-7; D is possibly TRBD1 (6 bases). Looked up from germline, CDR1 is ENHRY and CDR2 is SYGVKD. The CDR3 consists of 12 residues. The CDR3 here is CANSEDSYEQYF. The DNA of the CDR3 is TGTGCCAACAGTGAGGACAGCTACGAGCAGTACTTC.

The rearrangement uses TRBV10-3 and TRBJ2-3, with 15 positions matching TRBD2. This CDR3 has 17 residues. Germline V CDR1 and CDR2: ENHRY, SYGVKD. V shed 6 bases and J 0 bases; nucleotides not matched to a gene: 4. CDR3 sequence (DNA): TGTGCCATCAGCCCTGGACTAGCGGGGGGGAGCACAGATACGCAGTATTTT. It codes for CAISPGLAGGSTDTQYF.

A word on this clonotype: The junction departs from germline at one end; a sequencing error may be responsible. The chain joins TRBV30 to TRBJ2-5; D unclear. The CDR3 has 14 amino acids. Germline V gene lookup returns CDR1 GTSNPN and CDR2 SVGIG (reference sequence). For the CDR3, the DNA is TGTGCCCGGAGTGTCGGGCTCCACCAAGAGACCCAGTACTTC. It is translated as CARSVGLHQETQYF.

This clonotype was seen repeatedly, ten times or more. This CDR3 is CASRSSLGVAGGYEQYF. For the CDR3, the DNA is TGTGCCAGCAGATCCTCATTGGGAGTAGCGGGAGGCTACGAGCAGTACTTC. This chain joins TRBV12-3 or TRBV12-4 and TRBJ2-7; 10 bases are shared with TRBD2. Germline trimming cut 6 bases from V and 3 bases from J; bases unmatched to any gene: 14. This CDR3 is 17 amino acids long.

The CDR3 here is CASSESNNYGYTF. The CDR3 bases are TGCGCCAGCAGTGAGTCGAATAACTATGGCTACACCTTC. This chain joins TRBV10-1 and TRBJ1-2; no firm D call. This CDR3 region has 13 residues. The V end lost 0 bases, the J end lost 1 base, and 3 bases lay between the germline ends. In germline, CDR1 is WNHNN, CDR2 SYGVQD (reference sequence).

A note on this clonotype: Relative to the germline gene, one junction end is altered; a read error may explain this. This sequence joins TRBV7-2 and TRBJ2-1; TRBD2 matches 13 bases. This CDR3 contains 15 residues. Per the germline V gene, CDR1 is SGHTA and CDR2 is FQGNSA. CDR3 sequence (DNA): TGTGCCAGCGGCTTAGGACTAGCGGGAGCAGATGAGCAGTTCTTC. Translation: CASGLGLAGADEQFF.

The V and J genes are TRBV20-1 and TRBJ2-3, with D perhaps TRBD2 (5 bases). The CDR3 extends over 12 amino acids. Germline V lookup: CDR1 DFQATT, CDR2 SNEGSKA (reference sequence). V was cut by 2 bases and J by 4 bases, with 7 bases left in between. The CDR3 loop is CSARWTADTQYF. In nucleotides, the CDR3 is TGCAGTGCTAGATGGACTGCAGATACGCAGTATTTT.

This clonotype appeared once. V is TRBV11-2 and J is TRBJ2-7; D may correspond to TRBD1 or TRBD2 (6 bases each). Germline V lookup: CDR1 SGHAT, CDR2 FQNNGV. The CDR3 totals 16 residues. The ends were cut back, 7 bases at V and 2 bases at J, with 21 bases in the middle. The CDR3 DNA reads as TGTGCCAGCACTCTCTCAACCGGGGGCAGCACCTACGAGCAGTACTTC. This translates into CASTLSTGGSTYEQYF.